The sequence of this TCR beta chain was determined in a study of CD8 T cells in ankylosing spondylitis. Notes on the study in general: Ankylosing spondylitis blood appeared to carry a characteristic TCR beta motif of roughly eight highly homologous variants. From matched ankylosing spondylitis synovial fluid, disease-linked clones were reportedly recovered at significantly enriched levels. With a CD8+ phenotype, disease-linked clones were relatively rare in peripheral blood.

Germline values: CDR1 SGHDT, CDR2 YYEEEE. The CDR3 contains 17 residues. V trimming: 4 bases; J trimming: 4 bases; junction bases outside the gene matches: 12. This clonotype was seen repeatedly, ten times or more. Its cognate antigen is unknown. Preparation of TCR beta libraries was done by quantitative 5'-RACE with molecular barcodes. TCRdb passed the 5' RACE reads through MiXCR, listing each CDR3 protein once. This table holds 250,000 to 350,000 distinct CDR3 sequences, 20% found once. The receptor comes from a male donor with ankylosing spondylitis or in good health (not recorded which). Specimen: blood, either unsorted or a sorted T cell fraction (not recorded which). V and J are TRBV5-6 and TRBJ2-3; 10 bases match TRBD2. Here the CDR3 DNA reads TGTGCCAGCAGCCAGAGGAGCGGGGGGGCCTCGGCAGATACGCAGTATTTT. Translated: CASSQRSGGASADTQYF.